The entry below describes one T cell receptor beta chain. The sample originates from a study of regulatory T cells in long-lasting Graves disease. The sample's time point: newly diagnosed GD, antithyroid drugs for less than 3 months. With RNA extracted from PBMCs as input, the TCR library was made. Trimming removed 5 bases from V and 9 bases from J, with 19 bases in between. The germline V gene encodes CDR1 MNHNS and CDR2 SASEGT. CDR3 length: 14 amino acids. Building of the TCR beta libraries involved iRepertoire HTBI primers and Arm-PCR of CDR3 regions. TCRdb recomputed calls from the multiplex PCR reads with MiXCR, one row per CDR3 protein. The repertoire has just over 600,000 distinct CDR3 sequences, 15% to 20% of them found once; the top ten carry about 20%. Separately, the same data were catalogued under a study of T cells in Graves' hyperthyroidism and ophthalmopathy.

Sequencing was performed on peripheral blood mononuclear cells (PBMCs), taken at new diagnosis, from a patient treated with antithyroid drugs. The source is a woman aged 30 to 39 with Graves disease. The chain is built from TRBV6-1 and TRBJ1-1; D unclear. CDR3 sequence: CASSHAGTDAKAFF. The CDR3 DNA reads TGTGCCAGCAGTCACGCTGGAACCGACGCTAAAGCTTTCTTT.